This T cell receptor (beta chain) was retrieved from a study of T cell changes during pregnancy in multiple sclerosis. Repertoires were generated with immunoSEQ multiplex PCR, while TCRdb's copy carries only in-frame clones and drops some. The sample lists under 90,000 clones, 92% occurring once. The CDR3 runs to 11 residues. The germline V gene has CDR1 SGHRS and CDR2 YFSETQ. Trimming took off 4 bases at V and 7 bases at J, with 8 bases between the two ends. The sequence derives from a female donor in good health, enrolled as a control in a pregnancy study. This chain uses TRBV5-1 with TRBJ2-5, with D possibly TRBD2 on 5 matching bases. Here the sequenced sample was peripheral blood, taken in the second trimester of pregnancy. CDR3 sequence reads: CASSREGTQYF. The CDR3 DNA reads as TGCGCCAGCAGCCGAGAGGGGACCCAGTACTTC.